Given below is one T cell receptor (beta chain) in context. After extraction with the RNeasy kit, about 0.45 to 1 ug of the RNA was reverse transcribed using random hexamers. TCRdb reprocessed the immunoSEQ multiplex PCR reads via MiXCR and lists one record per CDR3 protein. The sample lists around 160,000 distinct CDR3 sequences; just under 95% were seen once. The data derive from a study of CD8 T cells in Susac syndrome. Germline V gives CDR1 SGHRS, CDR2 YFSETQ. The CDR3 is 16 amino acids. The V end lost 3 bases, the J end lost 1 base, and 14 bases lay between the germline ends. From blood CD8+ and CD4+ T cells, TCR beta sequences were generated. TEMRA cells underwent FACS enrichment and CD8+ and CD4+ T cells underwent negative isolation.

This TCR was recovered from a human donor in good health. Sequenced input: CD4+ T cells from PBMCs. The chain combines TRBV5-1 with TRBJ1-5; D not resolved. DNA for the CDR3: TGCGCCAGCAGCTCCGGACCCCCGGGAAGCAATCAGCCCCAGCATTTT. This encodes CASSSGPPGSNQPQHF.